This T cell receptor (beta chain) stems from a study of PD-L1 blockade in urothelial cancer. About the study: Blood was subjected to analysis at 3 weeks (second dose) and 6 weeks following treatment start. The median T cell count in blood samples was 110,000 to 150,000.

Looked up from germline, CDR1 is SGDLS and CDR2 is YYNGEE. V lost 3 bases, J lost 5 bases, and 7 bases stayed unmatched. This CDR3 has 15 amino acids. Sequencing was performed with immunoSEQ multiplex PCR; in TCRdb, only in-frame clones are kept and a portion is missing. The sample holds 20,000 to 30,000 clones, 84% seen once. The receptor was isolated from a man between 70 and 80 years old with urothelial cancer. J is TRBJ1-4 and V is TRBV9, with 7 bases lining up with TRBD1. Sequenced here: PBMCs, sampled around atezolizumab (anti-PD-L1) treatment. CDR3 sequence: CASSGTQGNNEKLFF. The CDR3 bases are TGTGCCAGCAGCGGAACACAGGGGAACAATGAAAAACTGTTTTTT.